This entry is about one TCR beta chain. Adults between about 18 and 89 years of age took part from fewer than 30 US areas. Allocation to cohorts depended on clinical history reported by the participants. This entry comes from a study of blood T cell repertoires in COVID-19. For the study at large: PBMCs, B-cell-depleted T cells, or T cells provided the cDNA or gDNA that made up the material.

V was pared by 1 base and J by 0 bases, with 9 bases between. Germline lookup yields CDR1 SGHVS and CDR2 FNYEAQ. CDR3 length: 16 amino acids. As handled by the study authors: Reference gene primer amplification gave estimated nucleated cell counts. Assay used: immunoSEQ multiplex PCR; TCRdb lists only in-frame clones, some missing. V and J calls and clone size are those listed in that table; D and trimming were worked out from the DNA. The data hold fewer than 450,000 clones, with 88% observed a single time. The chain combines TRBV7-6 with TRBJ2-2, with TRBD1 as a possible D gene (5 bases). Sequencing used PBMCs or T cells enriched from blood (not recorded which). This receptor was taken from a woman aged 18-29 years who had recovered from COVID-19. In DNA form, the CDR3 reads TGTGCCAGCAGCTTAGAGACCAGGGCGAACACCGGGGAGCTGTTTTTT. This gives the protein CASSLETRANTGELFF.